The 2 T cell receptor beta chains below were found in one sample sequenced in a study of regulatory T cells in long-lasting Graves disease. Time point here: persistent/refractory GD, antithyroid drugs over 5 years with positive TRAb. RNA from PBMCs was the source of the TCR library. TCR beta libraries were built with iRepertoire HTBI primers and Arm-PCR of CDR3 regions. TCRdb used MiXCR to reprocess the multiplex PCR reads, holding one entry per CDR3 protein. The sample includes 420,000 or so distinct CDR3 sequences, about 25% of them seen just once. The sequenced sample was peripheral blood mononuclear cells (PBMCs), obtained when the disease was refractory, from a patient treated with antithyroid drugs. The receptors here all came from a female donor with Graves disease.

The chain recombines TRBV20-1 with TRBJ1-1, with a weak D call TRBD1 (5 bases). The CDR3 extends over 15 amino acids. The V gene's germline CDR1 is DFQATT and CDR2 SNEGSKA (reference sequence). V lost 0 bases, J lost 5 bases, and 16 bases lay in between. CDR3 residues: CSARDPGGGGTEAFF. In DNA form, the CDR3 reads TGCAGTGCTAGAGACCCCGGGGGGGGAGGGACTGAAGCTTTCTTT.

The chain carries TRBV5-1 and TRBJ2-1; weak D call: TRBD2 (5 bases). Per germline, CDR1 SGHRS and CDR2 YFSETQ. V lost 0 bases and J 8 bases, leaving 12 bases between the germline ends. The CDR3 covers 14 residues. CDR3 in amino acids: CASSLVQSGDEQFF. CDR3 coding DNA: TGCGCCAGCAGCTTGGTACAGAGCGGCGATGAGCAGTTCTTC.